The clone carrying this T cell receptor (beta chain) was observed a handful of times. The antigen is unknown. The CDR3 length is 13 residues. The germline V and J ends were trimmed by 6 bases and 3 bases, with 12 bases remaining between them. CDR1 and CDR2 (germline): SEHNR, FQNEAQ (reference sequence). The data are from a study of OX40 agonist ivuxolimab in advanced cancers. In the study overall: Ivuxolimab, an antibody that agonizes OX40 (CD134), was administered to the patients.

The study's findings and limits: Also present in some nonresponders was a low level of normalized T-cell clonal expansion.

The assay was immunoSEQ multiplex PCR, and TCRdb's table has in-frame clones only and misses some. The sample consists of roughly 60,000 clones, 86% of them appearing once. The timepoints at which blood was sampled were baseline, cycle 4 day 1, and cycle 7 day 1. This receptor was taken from an adult with an advanced solid tumor such as melanoma, head and neck, liver or kidney cancer. The chain carries TRBV7-9 and TRBJ2-7; tentative D call: TRBD1 (6 bases). The sequencing here drew on CD4+ or CD8+ T cells sorted from blood, taken in a trial of the OX40 agonist ivuxolimab. DNA for the CDR3: TGTGCCAGCAGTGGACAGCTGATCTACGAGCAGTACTTC. Amino acids: CASSGQLIYEQYF. Full variable domain (outside the CDR3, taken from reference TRBV7-9 and TRBJ2-7): DTGVSQNPRHKITKRGQNVTFRCDPISEHNRLYWYRQTLGQGPEFLTYFQNEAQLEKSRLLSDRFSAERPKGSFSTLEIQRTEQGDSAMYLCASSGQLIYEQYFGPGTRLTVT.